The sequence of this T cell receptor (beta chain) was determined in a study of regulatory dendritic cells for organ transplantation. General study findings and limits: Regulatory dendritic cells appeared to expand memory CD8+ clones less than mature ones.

Trimming removed 1 base from V and 3 bases from J, with 20 bases in between. The CDR3 runs 17 residues. In germline, CDR1 is SGHDT, CDR2 YYEEEE. The protocol was immunoSEQ multiplex PCR, while the TCRdb copy is restricted to in-frame clones and leaves out a portion. The sample lists 25,000 to 30,000 clones, around 83% occurring once. For this clone: Its specificity is unknown.

The chain has TRBV5-6 and TRBJ2-7; D unclear. This sequence originates from a human donor in good health. Sequenced: naive CD4+ T cells from blood. Subset: CD45RA+ naive T cells. This CDR3 is CASSLKPASAAFYEQYF. The CDR3 DNA reads TGTGCCAGCAGCTTGAAACCAGCGTCGGCGGCGTTCTACGAGCAGTACTTC.